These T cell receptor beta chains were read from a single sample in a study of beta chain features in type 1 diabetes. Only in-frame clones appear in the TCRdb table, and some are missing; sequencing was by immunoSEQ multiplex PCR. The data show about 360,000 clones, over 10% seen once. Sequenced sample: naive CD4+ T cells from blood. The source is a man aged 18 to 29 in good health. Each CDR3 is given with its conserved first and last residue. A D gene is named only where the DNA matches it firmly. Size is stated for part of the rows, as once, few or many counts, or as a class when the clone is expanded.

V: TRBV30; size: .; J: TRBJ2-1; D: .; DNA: TGTGCCTGGAGTGTCCGTTCCTCCTACAATGAGCAGTTCTTC; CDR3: CAWSVRSSYNEQFF
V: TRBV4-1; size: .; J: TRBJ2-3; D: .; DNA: TGCGCCAGCAGCCAAGATACGGGCACAGATACGCAGTATTTT; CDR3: CASSQDTGTDTQYF
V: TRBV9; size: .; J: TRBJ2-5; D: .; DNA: TGTGCCAGCAGCGCCGGGACAATAAACGTCTGGGAGACCCAGTACTTC; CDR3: CASSAGTINVWETQYF
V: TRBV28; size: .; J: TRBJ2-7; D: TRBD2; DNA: TGTGCCAGCAGTCTAGCGGGGGGAACGTCCTACGAGCAGTACTTC; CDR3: CASSLAGGTSYEQYF
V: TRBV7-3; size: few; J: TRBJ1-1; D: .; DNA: TGTGCCAGCAGCTTAACCAGGGCCACTGAAGCTTTCTTT; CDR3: CASSLTRATEAFF
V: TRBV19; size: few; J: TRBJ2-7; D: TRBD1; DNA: TGTGCCAGTAGGCAACCCGGGACAGGAACTTACGAGCAGTACTTC; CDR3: CASRQPGTGTYEQYF
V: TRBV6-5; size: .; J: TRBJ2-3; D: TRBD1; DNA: TGTGCCAGCAGTTCGACAGGGTTGGGTGATACGCAGTATTTT; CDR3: CASSSTGLGDTQYF
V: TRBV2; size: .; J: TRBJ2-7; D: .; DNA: TGTGCCAGCATAGGAACTTCAGGCGACGAGCAGTACTTC; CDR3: CASIGTSGDEQYF
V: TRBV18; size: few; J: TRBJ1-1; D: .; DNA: TGTGCCAGCTCTCTCCTGGCCCCGGGGTCCACTGAAGCTTTCTTT; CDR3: CASSLLAPGSTEAFF
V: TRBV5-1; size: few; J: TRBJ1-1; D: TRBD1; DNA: TGCGCCAGCAGCCTCCGGGACAGGGGCCGCACTGAAGCTTTCTTT; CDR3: CASSLRDRGRTEAFF
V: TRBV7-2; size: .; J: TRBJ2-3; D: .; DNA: TGTGCCAGCAGCCTAGGGGCGCAGATAGATACGCAGTATTTT; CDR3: CASSLGAQIDTQYF
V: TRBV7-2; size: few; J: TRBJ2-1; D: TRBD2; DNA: TGTGCCAGCAGCTTATGGGGCGGGAGCTCCTACAATGAGCAGTTCTTC; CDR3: CASSLWGGSSYNEQFF
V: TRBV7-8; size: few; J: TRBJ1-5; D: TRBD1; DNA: TGTGCCAGCAGCGAAAGAGGGGGCTTTGGTCAGCCCCAGCATTTT; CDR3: CASSERGGFGQPQHF
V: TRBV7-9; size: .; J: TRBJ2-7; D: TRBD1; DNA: TGTGCCAGCAGTTTCCCCCGGGACAGGGGGCGTAACGAGCAGTACTTC; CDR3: CASSFPRDRGRNEQYF
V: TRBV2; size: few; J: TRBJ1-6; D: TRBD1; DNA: TGTGCCAGCAGTGAGGGGACAGGGGGCCTCCACTTT; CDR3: CASSEGTGGLHF
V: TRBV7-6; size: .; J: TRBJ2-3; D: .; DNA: TGTGCCAGCAGCTTAGGAACTAGCACAGATACGCAGTATTTT; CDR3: CASSLGTSTDTQYF
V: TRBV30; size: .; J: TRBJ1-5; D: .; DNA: TGTGCCTGGAGTGCCACGGAGGGAGGGCAGCCCCAGCATTTT; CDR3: CAWSATEGGQPQHF
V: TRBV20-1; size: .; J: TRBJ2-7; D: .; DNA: TGCAGCGGGGTTAGCTCCTACGAGCAGTACTTC; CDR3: CSGVSSYEQYF
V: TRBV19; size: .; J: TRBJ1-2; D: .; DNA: TGTGCCAGTAGTGTCCAGGGGATCTCTAACTATGGCTACACCTTC; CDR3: CASSVQGISNYGYTF
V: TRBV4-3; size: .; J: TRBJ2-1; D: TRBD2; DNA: TGCGCCAGCAGCCAAGCCCACTTTCGAACTAGCGGGAGGGGTGAGCAGTTCTTC; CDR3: CASSQAHFRTSGRGEQFF
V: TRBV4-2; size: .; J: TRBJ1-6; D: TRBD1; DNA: TGTGCCAGCAGCCAAGATGACAGGGAGGATTCACCCCTCCACTTT; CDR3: CASSQDDREDSPLHF
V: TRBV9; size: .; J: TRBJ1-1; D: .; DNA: TGTGCCAGCAGCGTGGGGGGAATGAACACTGAAGCTTTCTTT; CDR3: CASSVGGMNTEAFF
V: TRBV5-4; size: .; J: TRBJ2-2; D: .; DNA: TGTGCCAGCACCGCAGCGAGACTAGGCGGGGAGCTGTTTTTT; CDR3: CASTAARLGGELFF
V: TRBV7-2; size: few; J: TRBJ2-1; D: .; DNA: TGTGCCAGCAGCCAGGGGTTGCATGAGCAGTTCTTC; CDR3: CASSQGLHEQFF
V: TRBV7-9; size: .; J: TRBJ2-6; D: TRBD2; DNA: TGTGCCAGCAGCTCCGGGACTAGCGGGGGATTGGCCAACGTCCTGACTTTC; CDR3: CASSSGTSGGLANVLTF
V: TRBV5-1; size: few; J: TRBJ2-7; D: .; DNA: TGCGCCAGCAGCCTGGGGGCGAACACCTACGAGCAGTACTTC; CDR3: CASSLGANTYEQYF
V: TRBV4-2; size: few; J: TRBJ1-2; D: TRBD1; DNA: TGTGCCAGCAGCCAAGATATTCCAGGGGGCAACTATGGCTACACCTTC; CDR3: CASSQDIPGGNYGYTF
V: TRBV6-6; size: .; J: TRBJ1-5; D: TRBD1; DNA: TGTGCCAGCAGTTACGATGGGACAGGCAATCAGCCCCAGCATTTT; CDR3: CASSYDGTGNQPQHF
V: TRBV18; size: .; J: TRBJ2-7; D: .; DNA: TGTGCCAGTTTCGGGGACACGTCCGGCCACGAGCAGTACTTC; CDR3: CASFGDTSGHEQYF
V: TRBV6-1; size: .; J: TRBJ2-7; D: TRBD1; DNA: TGTGCCAGTACCGGGACAGGACGGTACGGGCAGTACTTC; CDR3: CASTGTGRYGQYF
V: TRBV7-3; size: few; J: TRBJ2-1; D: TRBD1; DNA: TGTGCCAGCAGTCCGGGACAGAGATACAATGAGCAGTTCTTC; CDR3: CASSPGQRYNEQFF
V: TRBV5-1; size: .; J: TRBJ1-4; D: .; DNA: TGCGCCAGCAGCCAACAAAACAGAACAACTAATGAAAAACTGTTTTTT; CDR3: CASSQQNRTTNEKLFF
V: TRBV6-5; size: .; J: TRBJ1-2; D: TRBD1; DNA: TGTGCCAGCAGTTACTCCTGGACAGGGGGCAACTATGGCTACACCTTC; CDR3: CASSYSWTGGNYGYTF
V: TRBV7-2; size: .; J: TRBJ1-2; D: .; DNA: TGTGCCAGCAGCACGGTGTCAGTCGGGGGCTACACCTTC; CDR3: CASSTVSVGGYTF
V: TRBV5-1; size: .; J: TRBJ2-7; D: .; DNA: TGCGCCAGCAGCAGAACCCCTGACAGCTCCTACGAGCAGTACTTC; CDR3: CASSRTPDSSYEQYF
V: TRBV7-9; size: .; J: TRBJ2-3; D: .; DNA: TGTGCCAGCAGCTTAGCCGTATCGCGTACAGATACGCAGTATTTT; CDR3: CASSLAVSRTDTQYF
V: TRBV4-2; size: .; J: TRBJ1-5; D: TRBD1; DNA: TGTGCCAGCAGCCAAGGACAGGGGATGGGCGCTCAGCCCCAGCATTTT; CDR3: CASSQGQGMGAQPQHF
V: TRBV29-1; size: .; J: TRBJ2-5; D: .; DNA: TGCAGCGGGAGCAGGGGAGAAGAGACCCAGTACTTC; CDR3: CSGSRGEETQYF
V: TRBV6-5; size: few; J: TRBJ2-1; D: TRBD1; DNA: TGTGCCAGCAGTCCAGGACAGGGGTACAATGAGCAGTTCTTC; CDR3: CASSPGQGYNEQFF
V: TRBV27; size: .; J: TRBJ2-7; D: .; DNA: TGTGCCAGCAGTTCCCCCCAGACCTACGAGCAGTACTTC; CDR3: CASSSPQTYEQYF
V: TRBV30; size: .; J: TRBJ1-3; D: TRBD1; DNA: TGTGCCTGGAGTGTAACAGGGGGCTCTGGAAACACCATATATTTT; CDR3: CAWSVTGGSGNTIYF
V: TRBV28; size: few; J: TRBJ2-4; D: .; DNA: TGTGCCAGCAATGGGGCGGAGGGGGCCAAAAACATTCAGTACTTC; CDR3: CASNGAEGAKNIQYF
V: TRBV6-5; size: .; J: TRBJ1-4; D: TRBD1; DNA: TGTGCCAGCAGTGGACAGGGGGGGACTGAAAAACTGTTTTTT; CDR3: CASSGQGGTEKLFF
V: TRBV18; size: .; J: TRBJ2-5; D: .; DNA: TGTGCCAGCTCATGGAGACTCGGATACTCTGAGCAACAAGAGACCCAGTACTTC; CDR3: CASSWRLGYSEQQETQYF
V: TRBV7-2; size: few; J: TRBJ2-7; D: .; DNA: TGTGCCAGCGGACCTCCCGGGGACTACGAGCAGTACTTC; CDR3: CASGPPGDYEQYF
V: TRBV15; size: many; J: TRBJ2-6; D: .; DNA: TGTGCCACCAGCAGTACAGGCTCTGGGGCCAACGTCCTGACTTTC; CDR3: CATSSTGSGANVLTF
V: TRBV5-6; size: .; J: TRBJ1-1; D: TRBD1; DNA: TGTGCCAGCAGCCAACGGCAGGGACAGGGGAACACTGAAGCTTTCTTT; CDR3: CASSQRQGQGNTEAFF
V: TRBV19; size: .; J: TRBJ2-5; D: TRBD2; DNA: TGTGCCAGTAGTTCTCTGGGACTAGCGGCTAAAGAGACCCAGTACTTC; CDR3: CASSSLGLAAKETQYF